The clone carrying this TCR beta chain occurred a few times. The data derive from a study of blood T cells in healthy people across ages. Primers used in a second PCR of about 7 to 12 cycles were a sample-barcoded 5' primer and a J-beta primer mix. From the 5' RACE reads, TCRdb called clonotypes with MiXCR, one entry per CDR3 protein. Of 600,000 or so distinct CDR3 sequences listed, approximately 30% were seen once; the top ten hold approximately 14%. The V end was cut by 6 bases, the J end by 1 base, with 21 bases between. The CDR3 runs to 17 residues. CDR1 is MNHNS, CDR2 SASEGT, per germline. V and J are TRBV6-1 and TRBJ1-1, with D maybe TRBD1 (5 bases). The sample comprised blood. The TCR was taken from a woman of 80 years or more in good health. This chain's CDR3 is CASRDTGTIIWNTEAFF. The CDR3 nucleotides read TGTGCCAGCAGGGATACCGGGACGATTATTTGGAACACTGAAGCTTTCTTT.